This T cell receptor (beta chain) stems from a study of Graves' ophthalmopathy and Graves' hyperthyroidism. Study-wide points: A 13-signature model separated ophthalmopathy from stable hyperthyroidism, just over 85% sensitivity, 81.08% specificity. The model predicted ophthalmopathy progression with 65% to 71% sensitivity and 72% to 85% specificity.

Using RNA transcripts, the TCR beta CDR3 regions were amplified. The authors performed first-round RT-PCR with HTBI primers and then a second-round multiplex PCR. MiXCR, run by TCRdb on the multiplex PCR reads, gives a single entry per CDR3 protein. The data hold over a million distinct CDR3 sequences, with about 35% observed a single time. Comments on this clonotype: Its antigen is not identified.

V was trimmed by 4 bases and J by 6 bases, leaving 16 bases between them. The CDR3 has 14 amino acids. CDR1 and CDR2 from the germline V gene are SGDLS and YYNGEE. Aged 18 to 65, hyperthyroidism patients had new diagnoses of under 2 months' duration. In this cohort, patients with other autoimmune diseases, uncontrolled infections, pregnancy or lactation were excluded. The sequenced material came from peripheral blood or thyroid tissue (not recorded which). The rearrangement links TRBV9 to TRBJ1-1, with D possibly being TRBD1 (6 bases). The sequence was collected from an adult man with Graves' hyperthyroidism. The CDR3 loop reads CASSPLQGRPEAFF. The DNA for the CDR3 is TGTGCCAGCAGCCCTTTGCAGGGGAGACCTGAAGCTTTCTTT. Combining the CDR3 with reference TRBV9 and TRBJ1-1 gives the whole variable domain DSGVTQTPKHLITATGQRVTLRCSPRSGDLSVYWYQQSLDQGLQFLIQYYNGEERAKGNILERFSAQQFPDLHSELNLSSLELGDSALYFCASSPLQGRPEAFFGQGTRLTVV.